A single sample gave rise to the 10 T cell receptor beta chains below, sequenced in a study of response to subunit inactivated influenza vaccine. A single record per CDR3 protein comes from TCRdb applying MiXCR to the RT-PCR reads. The sample contains around 530,000 distinct CDR3 sequences, 15% to 20% of which appear only once. Material: CD4+ T cells sorted from PBMCs, obtained about 23 months after vaccination. The receptors here all came from a man aged 50-75 years who received an inactivated influenza vaccine.

The chain has TRBV6-1 and TRBJ2-7; TRBD1 aligns across 8 bases. The CDR3 totals 14 residues. After removal of 6 bases from V and 3 bases from J, the junction contained 7 bases not matched to a gene. Germline lookup yields CDR1 MNHNS and CDR2 SASEGT. The CDR3 loop is CASRRTGMSYEQYF. The CDR3 nucleotides are TGTGCCAGCAGAAGGACAGGGATGAGCTACGAGCAGTACTTC.

Many counts were recorded for this clonotype. The DNA of the CDR3 is TGTGCCAGCAGCCAAGATCCAAGCGGGAGTTCCGCTACGCAGTATTTT. This codes for CASSQDPSGSSATQYF. The chain uses TRBV4-2 and TRBJ2-3; TRBD2 aligns across 8 bases. Germline-derived CDR1 and CDR2 are LGHNA and YNFKEQ. The trim removed 0 bases at V and 8 bases at J, leaving 10 bases unmatched. The CDR3 runs 16 residues.

Ten or more counts support this clonotype. J is TRBJ2-3 and V is TRBV29-1; D is unclear. Germline CDR1 reads SQVTM; CDR2 reads ANQGSEA. There are 13 residues in the CDR3. The V end lost 6 bases, the J end lost 0 bases, and 10 bases lay between the germline ends. This chain's CDR3 is CSVFLRSTDTQYF. The CDR3 region has the DNA TGCAGCGTCTTCCTCCGTAGCACAGATACGCAGTATTTT.

The gene calls are TRBV10-3 and TRBJ2-7; D is ambiguous. The CDR3 sequence is 14 residues long. The germline V and J ends were trimmed by 7 bases and 0 bases, with 13 bases remaining between them. Germline lookup yields CDR1 ENHRY and CDR2 SYGVKD. The CDR3 DNA reads as TGTGCCATCACACCCGGCGGCGGCTCCTACGAGCAGTACTTC. Protein: CAITPGGGSYEQYF.

This chain links TRBV5-1 with TRBJ2-2, with a tentative D call TRBD1 (6 bases). Germline CDR1 reads SGHRS; CDR2 reads YFSETQ. The V end lost 2 bases, the J end lost 5 bases, and 10 bases lay between the germline ends. This CDR3 contains 14 residues. For the CDR3, the DNA is TGCGCCAGCAGCTTACAGGGCCGAACCGGGGAGCTGTTTTTT. As protein: CASSLQGRTGELFF.

This clonotype has only a few counts. V is TRBV3-1 and J is TRBJ2-5; D ambiguous. Germline loops: CDR1 LGHDT, CDR2 YNNKEL (reference sequence). V lost 6 bases to trimming and J lost 0 bases, with 17 bases between them. The CDR3 totals 16 residues. CDR3 region: CASSPDPVVYQETQYF. The CDR3 DNA reads as TGTGCCAGCAGTCCAGACCCCGTCGTATACCAAGAGACCCAGTACTTC.

This clonotype was recorded at least ten times. The chain has TRBV20-1 and TRBJ2-1; D remains ambiguous. The V and J ends lost 6 bases and 5 bases respectively, with 17 bases between them. In germline, CDR1 is DFQATT, CDR2 SNEGSKA (reference sequence). The CDR3 is 14 residues long. The CDR3 sequence: CSAQPGFYNNEQFF. In nucleotides, the CDR3 is TGCAGTGCCCAGCCAGGCTTCTATAACAATGAGCAGTTCTTC.

This clonotype showed up just a few times. This chain links TRBV3-1 with TRBJ2-7; perhaps D is TRBD1 or TRBD2 (5 bases each). The CDR3 is 15 amino acids. V lost 5 bases and J lost 0, with 14 bases in between. Germline CDR1 LGHDT, CDR2 YNNKEL (reference sequence). In nucleotides, the CDR3 is TGTGCCAGCAGCAAGGCCGGGACGAGCTCCTACGAGCAGTACTTC. Protein sequence: CASSKAGTSSYEQYF.

This clonotype was detected only a few times. This chain connects TRBV28 to TRBJ2-7; 10 bases agree with TRBD1. Germline-derived CDR1 and CDR2 are MDHEN and SYDVKM. J lost 0 bases, V lost 4 bases, and 3 bases had no gene match. This CDR3 region has 15 residues. The CDR3 region has the DNA TGTGCCAGCAGTTGGGACAGGGGCCTCTCCTACGAGCAGTACTTC. It codes for CASSWDRGLSYEQYF.

This clonotype was seen repeatedly, ten times or more. The rearrangement links TRBV12-3 or TRBV12-4 to TRBJ1-4, with D maybe TRBD1 (6 bases). V was shortened by 7 bases and J by 8 bases, with 14 bases between the two germline ends. This CDR3 has 13 residues. The CDR3 sequence is CASTAGEWEKLFF. CDR3 bases: TGTGCCAGCACCGCAGGGGAATGGGAAAAACTGTTTTTT.